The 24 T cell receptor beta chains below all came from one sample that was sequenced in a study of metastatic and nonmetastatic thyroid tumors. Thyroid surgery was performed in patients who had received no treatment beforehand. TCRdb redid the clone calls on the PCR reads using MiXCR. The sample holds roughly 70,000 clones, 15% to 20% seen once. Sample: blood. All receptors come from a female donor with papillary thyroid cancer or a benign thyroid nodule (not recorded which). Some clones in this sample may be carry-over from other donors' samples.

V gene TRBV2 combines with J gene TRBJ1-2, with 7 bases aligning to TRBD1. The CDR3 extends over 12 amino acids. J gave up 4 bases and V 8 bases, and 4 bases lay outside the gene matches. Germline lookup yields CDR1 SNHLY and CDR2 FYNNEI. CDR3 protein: CASGRTGYGYTF. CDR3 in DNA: TGTGCCAGCGGAAGGACAGGCTATGGCTACACCTTC.

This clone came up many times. CDR3 region: CASSFQVWNTEAFF. CDR3 nucleotides: TGTGCCAGCAGTTTTCAGGTGTGGAACACTGAAGCTTTCTTT. The genes are TRBV28 and TRBJ1-1; D is undetermined. V was cut by 3 bases and J by 1 base, with 9 bases left in between. Germline V gene data show CDR1 as MDHEN and CDR2 as SYDVKM. The CDR3 runs 14 residues.

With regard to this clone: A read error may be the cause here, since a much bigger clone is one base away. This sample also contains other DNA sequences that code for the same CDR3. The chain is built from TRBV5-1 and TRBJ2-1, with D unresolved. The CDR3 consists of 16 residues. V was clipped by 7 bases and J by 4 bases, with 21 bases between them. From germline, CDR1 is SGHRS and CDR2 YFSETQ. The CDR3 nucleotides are TGCGCCAGCGCCTCCACCTCGGGTAGTGAATACAATGAGCAGTTCTTC. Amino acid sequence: CASASTSGSEYNEQFF. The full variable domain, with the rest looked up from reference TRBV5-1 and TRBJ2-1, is KAGVTQTPRYLIKTRGQQVTLSCSPISGHRSVSWYQQTPGQGLQFLFEYFSETQRNKGNFPGRFSGRQFSNSRSEMNVSTLELGDSALYLCASASTSGSEYNEQFFGPGTRLTVL.

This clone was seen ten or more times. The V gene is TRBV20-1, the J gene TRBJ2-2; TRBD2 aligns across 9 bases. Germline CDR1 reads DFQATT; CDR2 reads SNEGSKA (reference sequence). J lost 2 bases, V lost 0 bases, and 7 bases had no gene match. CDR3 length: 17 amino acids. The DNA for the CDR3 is TGCAGTGCTAGAGATATCCTAGCGGGATCTAACACCGGGGAGCTGTTTTTT. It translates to CSARDILAGSNTGELFF.

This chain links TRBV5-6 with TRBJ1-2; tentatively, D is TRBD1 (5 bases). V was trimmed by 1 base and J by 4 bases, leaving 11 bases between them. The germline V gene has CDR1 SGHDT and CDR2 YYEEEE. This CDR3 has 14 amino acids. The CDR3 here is CASSLYQGAYGYTF. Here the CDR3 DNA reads TGTGCCAGCAGCTTGTATCAGGGTGCCTATGGCTACACCTTC.

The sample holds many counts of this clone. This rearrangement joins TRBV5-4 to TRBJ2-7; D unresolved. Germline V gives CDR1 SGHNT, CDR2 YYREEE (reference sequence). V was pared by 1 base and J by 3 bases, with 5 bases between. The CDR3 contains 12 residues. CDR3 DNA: TGTGCCAGCAGCTTGTTCGGCTACGAGCAGTACTTC. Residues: CASSLFGYEQYF.

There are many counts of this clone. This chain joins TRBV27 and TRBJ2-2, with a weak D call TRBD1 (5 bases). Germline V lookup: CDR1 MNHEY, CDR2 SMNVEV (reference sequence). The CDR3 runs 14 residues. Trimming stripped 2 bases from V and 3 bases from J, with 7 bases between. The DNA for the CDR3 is TGTGCCAGCAGTTTAGGCAGGGACACCGGGGAGCTGTTTTTT. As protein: CASSLGRDTGELFF.

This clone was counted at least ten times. The DNA for the CDR3 is TGTGCCAGTAGTGAGCTAGACACTGGGGAGACCCAGTACTTC. This translates into CASSELDTGETQYF. The V and J genes are TRBV19 and TRBJ2-5; the D is unclear. Per germline, CDR1 LNHDA and CDR2 SQIVND (reference sequence). CDR3 size: 14 residues. V lost 5 bases, J lost 5 bases, and 15 bases lay in between.

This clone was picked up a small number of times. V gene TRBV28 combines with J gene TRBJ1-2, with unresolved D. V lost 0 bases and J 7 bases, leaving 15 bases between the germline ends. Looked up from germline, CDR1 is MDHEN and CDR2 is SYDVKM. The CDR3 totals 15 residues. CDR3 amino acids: CASSLCTVESFGYTF. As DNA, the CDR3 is TGTGCCAGCAGTTTATGCACAGTGGAGTCCTTTGGCTACACCTTC.

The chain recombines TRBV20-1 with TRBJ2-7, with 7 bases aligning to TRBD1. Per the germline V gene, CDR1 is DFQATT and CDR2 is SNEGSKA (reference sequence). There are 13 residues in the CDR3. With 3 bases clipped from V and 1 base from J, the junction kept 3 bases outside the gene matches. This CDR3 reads CSASRTGSYEQYF. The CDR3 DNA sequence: TGCAGTGCTAGCCGGACAGGATCCTACGAGCAGTACTTC.

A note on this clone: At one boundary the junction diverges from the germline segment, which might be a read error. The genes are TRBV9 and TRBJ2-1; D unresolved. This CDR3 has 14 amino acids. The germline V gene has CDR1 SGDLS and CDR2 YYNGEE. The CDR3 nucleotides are TGTGCCAGCAGAGTAACACTCCTCAGTCATGAGCAGCTCTTC. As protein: CASRVTLLSHEQLF.

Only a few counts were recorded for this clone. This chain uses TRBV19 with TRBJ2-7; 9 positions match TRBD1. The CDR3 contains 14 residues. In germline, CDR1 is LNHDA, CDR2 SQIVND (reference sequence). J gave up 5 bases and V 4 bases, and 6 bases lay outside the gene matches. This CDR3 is CASSTLDRGNEQYF. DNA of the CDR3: TGTGCCAGTAGTACCCTGGACAGGGGAAACGAGCAGTACTTC.

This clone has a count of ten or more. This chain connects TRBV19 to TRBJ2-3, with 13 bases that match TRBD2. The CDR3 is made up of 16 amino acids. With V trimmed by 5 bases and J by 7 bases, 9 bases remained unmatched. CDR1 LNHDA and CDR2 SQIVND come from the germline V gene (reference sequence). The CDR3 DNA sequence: TGTGCCAGTAGTGCCCGGACTAGCGGGAGTGGGAATACGCAGTATTTT. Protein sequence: CASSARTSGSGNTQYF.

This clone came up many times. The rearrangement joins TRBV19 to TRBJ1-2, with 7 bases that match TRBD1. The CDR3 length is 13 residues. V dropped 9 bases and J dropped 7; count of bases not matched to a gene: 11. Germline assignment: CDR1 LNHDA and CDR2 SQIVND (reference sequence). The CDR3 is CASRTGATGGYTF. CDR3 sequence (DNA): TGTGCCAGCCGCACAGGGGCCACGGGTGGCTACACCTTC.

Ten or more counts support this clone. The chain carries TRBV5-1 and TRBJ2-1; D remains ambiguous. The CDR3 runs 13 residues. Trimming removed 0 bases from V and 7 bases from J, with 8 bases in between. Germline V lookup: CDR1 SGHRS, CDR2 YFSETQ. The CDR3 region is CASSLAVRNEQFF. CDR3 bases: TGCGCCAGCAGCTTGGCCGTTAGAAATGAGCAGTTCTTC.

In DNA form, the CDR3 reads TGTGCCAGCATCTGGAGCGGGGATAATGAGCAGTTCTTC. As protein: CASIWSGDNEQFF. The chain is built from TRBV12-3 or TRBV12-4 and TRBJ2-1; TRBD2 aligns across 7 bases. The ends lost 7 bases at V and 7 bases at J; junction bases unmatched: 7. The CDR3 is made up of 13 amino acids.

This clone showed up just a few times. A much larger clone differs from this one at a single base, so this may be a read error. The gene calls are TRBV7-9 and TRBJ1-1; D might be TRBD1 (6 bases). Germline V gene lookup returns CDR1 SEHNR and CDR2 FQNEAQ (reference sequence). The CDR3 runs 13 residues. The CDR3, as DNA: TGTGCCAGCATCTTAGGGACACTCACTGAAGCTTTCTTT. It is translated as CASILGTLTEAFF.

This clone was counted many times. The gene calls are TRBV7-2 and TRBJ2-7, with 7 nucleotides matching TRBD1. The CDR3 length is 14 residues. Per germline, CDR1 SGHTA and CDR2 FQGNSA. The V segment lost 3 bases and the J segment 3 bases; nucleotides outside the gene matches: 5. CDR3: CASSFTGAHYEQYF. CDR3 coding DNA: TGTGCCAGCAGCTTTACAGGGGCTCACTACGAGCAGTACTTC.

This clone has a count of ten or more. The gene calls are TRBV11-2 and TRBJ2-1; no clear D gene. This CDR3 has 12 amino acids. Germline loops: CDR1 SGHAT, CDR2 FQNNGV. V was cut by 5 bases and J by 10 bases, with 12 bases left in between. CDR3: CASSPPGFEQFF. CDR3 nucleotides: TGTGCCAGCAGCCCCCCCGGTTTCGAGCAGTTCTTC.

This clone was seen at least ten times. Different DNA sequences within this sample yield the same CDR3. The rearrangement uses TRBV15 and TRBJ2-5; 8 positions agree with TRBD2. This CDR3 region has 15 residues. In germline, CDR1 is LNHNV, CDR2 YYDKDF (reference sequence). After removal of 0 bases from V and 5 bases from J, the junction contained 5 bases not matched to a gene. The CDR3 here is CATSRERTGGETQYF. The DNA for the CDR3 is TGTGCCACCAGCAGAGAGAGGACGGGAGGGGAGACCCAGTACTTC.

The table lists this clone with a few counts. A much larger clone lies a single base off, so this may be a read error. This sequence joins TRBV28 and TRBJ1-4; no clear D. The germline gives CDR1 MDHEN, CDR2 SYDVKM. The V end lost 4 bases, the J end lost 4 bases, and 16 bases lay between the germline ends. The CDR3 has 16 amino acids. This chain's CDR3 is CASSSQWQRINEKLFF. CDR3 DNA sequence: TGTGCCAGCAGTTCTCAGTGGCAGAGAATTAATGAAAAACTGTTTTTT.

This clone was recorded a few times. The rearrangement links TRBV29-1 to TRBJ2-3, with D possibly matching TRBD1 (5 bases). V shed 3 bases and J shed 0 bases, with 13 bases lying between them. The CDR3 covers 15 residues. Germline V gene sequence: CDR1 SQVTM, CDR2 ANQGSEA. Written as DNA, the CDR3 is TGCAGCGTTGACGGCAGGGCTACTAGCACAGATACGCAGTATTTT. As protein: CSVDGRATSTDTQYF.

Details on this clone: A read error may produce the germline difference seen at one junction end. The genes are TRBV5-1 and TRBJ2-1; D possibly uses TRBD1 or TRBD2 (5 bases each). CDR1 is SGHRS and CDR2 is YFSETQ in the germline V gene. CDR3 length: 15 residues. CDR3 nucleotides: TGCTCCAGCAGCTTGGGGGTGACCTCCTACAATGAGCAGTTCTTC. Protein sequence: CSSSLGVTSYNEQFF.

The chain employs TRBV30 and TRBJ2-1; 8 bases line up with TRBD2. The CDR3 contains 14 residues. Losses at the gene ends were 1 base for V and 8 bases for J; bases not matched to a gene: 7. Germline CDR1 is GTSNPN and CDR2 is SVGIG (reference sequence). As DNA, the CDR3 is TGTGCCTGGAGTGCGAGCGGGAGTGGGGATGAGCAGTTCTTC. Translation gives CAWSASGSGDEQFF. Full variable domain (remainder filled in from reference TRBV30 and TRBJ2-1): SQTIHQWPATLVQPVGSPLSLECTVEGTSNPNLYWYRQAAGRGLQLLFYSVGIGQISSEVPQNLSASRPQDRQFILSSKKLLLSDSGFYLCAWSASGSGDEQFFGPGTRLTVL.